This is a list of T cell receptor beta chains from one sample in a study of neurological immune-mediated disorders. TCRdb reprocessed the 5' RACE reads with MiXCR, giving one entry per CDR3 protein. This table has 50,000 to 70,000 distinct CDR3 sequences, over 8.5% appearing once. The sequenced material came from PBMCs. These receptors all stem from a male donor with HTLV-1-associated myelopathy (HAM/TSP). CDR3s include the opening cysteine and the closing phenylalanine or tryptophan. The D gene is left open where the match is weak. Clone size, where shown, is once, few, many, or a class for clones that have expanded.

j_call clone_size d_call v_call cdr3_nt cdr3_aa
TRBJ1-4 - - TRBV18 TGTGCCAGCTCACCTCCAGGAGAGGGTGAAAAACTGTTTTTT CASSPPGEGEKLFF
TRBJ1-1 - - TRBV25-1 TGTGCCAGCCGACCTGGGACGGCGAACACTGAAGCTTTCTTT CASRPGTANTEAFF
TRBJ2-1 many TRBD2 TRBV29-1 TGCAGCGTTGAAGAACCTAGCGGGGGTATAGGTGAGCAGTTCTTC CSVEEPSGGIGEQFF
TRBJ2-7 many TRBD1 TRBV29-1 TGCAGCGTCTCCGGACAGGGGTTGGACGAGCAGTACTTC CSVSGQGLDEQYF
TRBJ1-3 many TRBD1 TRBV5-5 TGTGCCAGCAGCCACAGGGGAGCCCCTGGAAACACCATATATTTT CASSHRGAPGNTIYF
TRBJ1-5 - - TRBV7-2 TGTGCCAGCAGCTTCCGACTACACACAGATACGCAGCATTTT CASSFRLHTDTQHF
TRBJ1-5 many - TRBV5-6 TGTGCCAGCAGCTTGGGCCCGCTAAGCGGCAATCAGCCCCAGCATTTT CASSLGPLSGNQPQHF
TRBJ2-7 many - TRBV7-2 TGTGCCAGCAGCATGATAACCGGGACGAGATACTCCTACGAGCAGTACTTC CASSMITGTRYSYEQYF
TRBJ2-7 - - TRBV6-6 TGTGCCAACAAACAGGGCCCCTACGAGCAGTACTTC CANKQGPYEQYF
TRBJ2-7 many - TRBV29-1 TGCAGCGTTGTACAGGCCTACGAGCAGTACTTC CSVVQAYEQYF
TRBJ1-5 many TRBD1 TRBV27 TGTGCCAGCAGGACAGGGGAGGGCAATCAGCCCCAGCATTTT CASRTGEGNQPQHF
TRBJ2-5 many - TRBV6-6 TGTGCCAGCAGTCTACGCAAAGGGGGGTTTGAGACCCAGTACTTC CASSLRKGGFETQYF
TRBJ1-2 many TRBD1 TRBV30 TGTGCCTGGAGCGAGGGACAGCTTTATGGCTACACCTTC CAWSEGQLYGYTF
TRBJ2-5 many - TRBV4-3 TGCGCCAGCAGCCAAGGACTTGAGGGGGACGAGACCCAGTACTTC CASSQGLEGDETQYF
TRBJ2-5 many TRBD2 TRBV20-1 TGCAGTGCTAGACCGACTAGCGGGGACTCACAAGAGACCCAGTACTTC CSARPTSGDSQETQYF
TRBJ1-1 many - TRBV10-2 TGCGCCAGCAGTGAACGGTCCGGGAACACTGAAGCTTTCTTT CASSERSGNTEAFF
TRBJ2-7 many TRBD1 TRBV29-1 TGCAGCGTTGAAGGGGGACAGAGCTACGAGCAGTACTTC CSVEGGQSYEQYF
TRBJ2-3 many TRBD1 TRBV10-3 TGTGCCATCAGTTCGTTCGACAGGGATAGCACAGATACGCAGTATTTT CAISSFDRDSTDTQYF
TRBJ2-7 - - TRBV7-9 TGTGCCAGCAGGAGACAAGGGAATTCCGAGCAGTACTTC CASRRQGNSEQYF
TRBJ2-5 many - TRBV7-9 TGTGCCAGCATCCCAGACCGGGCGGAGACCCAGTACTTC CASIPDRAETQYF
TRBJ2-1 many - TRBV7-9 TGTGCCAGGCAATACAATGAGCAGTTCTTC CARQYNEQFF
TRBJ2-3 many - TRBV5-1 TGCGCCAGCAGCTTGAGTTTTAACACAGATACGCAGTATTTT CASSLSFNTDTQYF
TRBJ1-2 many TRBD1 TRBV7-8 TGTGCCAGCAGCCCCCTGGGGGGGACAGGGCCTTATGGCTACACCTTC CASSPLGGTGPYGYTF
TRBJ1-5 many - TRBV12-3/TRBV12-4 TGTGCCAGCAGTTTGGAGGATCGTCGGGGGCTAAAGATCCGTCAGCCCCAGCATTTT CASSLEDRRGLKIRQPQHF
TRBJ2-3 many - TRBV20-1 TGCAGTGCTCCCAAAGTGGGGAATACGCAGTATTTT CSAPKVGNTQYF
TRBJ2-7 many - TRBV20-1 TGCAGTGCTAGAGATACGGGGACGTCCCCACACGAGCAGTACTTC CSARDTGTSPHEQYF
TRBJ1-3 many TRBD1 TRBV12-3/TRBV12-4 TGTGCCAGCAGTCGACAGGGTCACTCTGGAAACACCATATATTTT CASSRQGHSGNTIYF
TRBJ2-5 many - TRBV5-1 TGCGCCAGCAGCTTGGTGGGGCGAGTCCAAGAGACCCAGTACTTC CASSLVGRVQETQYF